A single sample is the source of the 24 T cell receptor beta chains below, sequenced in a study of post-analysis software for immune sequencing data. Included in the TCR beta cDNA libraries were unique molecular identifiers. Each CDR3 protein is one row after TCRdb ran MiXCR on the PCR reads. Here the sample spans 450,000 to 650,000 distinct CDR3 sequences, roughly two fifths being singletons. Study-level findings and limits: Controls had lower frequencies than patients of about 5 TRBV segments, which included TRBV5-6, TRBV5-1 and TRBV20-1.

No antigen has been assigned to these receptors. Sequencing was done on a sample of blood. These receptor sequences come from a girl aged 10 to 17 with multiple sclerosis.

A few counts support this clonotype. V and J are TRBV7-3 and TRBJ2-1, with 9 bases matching TRBD1. This CDR3 is 15 amino acids long. The J segment lost 6 bases and the V segment lost 5 bases, leaving 8 bases of the junction unmatched. From germline, CDR1 is SGHTA and CDR2 FQGTGA. The CDR3 reads CASSVPGQGPNEQFF. In DNA, the CDR3 is TGTGCCAGCAGCGTACCGGGACAGGGTCCCAATGAGCAGTTCTTC.

Concerning this clonotype: Relative to the germline gene, one junction end is altered; a read error may explain this. The rearrangement joins TRBV29-1 to TRBJ1-4, with D maybe TRBD1 (6 bases). The CDR3 totals 13 residues. CDR1 SQVTM and CDR2 ANQGSEA come from the germline V gene. CDR3 protein: CGVGGKTNEKLFF. In DNA form, the CDR3 reads TGCGGCGTCGGGGGCAAGACTAATGAAAAACTGTTTTTT.

This clonotype turned up a few times. This may stem from a read error, because a much larger clone lies one nucleotide away. The rearrangement links TRBV10-3 to TRBJ2-3, with D perhaps matching TRBD1 or TRBD2 (5 bases each). Germline lookup yields CDR1 ENHRY and CDR2 SYGVKD. This CDR3 has 14 amino acids. The chain's CDR3 is CASKGTEATDTRYF. CDR3 in DNA: TGTGCCTCCAAAGGGACGGAGGCCACAGATACGCGGTATTTT.

Note on this clonotype: Compared with germline, one end of the junction differs, possibly owing to a read error. CDR3 amino acids: CASSWDINNPPLHF. The CDR3 nucleotides are TGTGCCAGCAGCTGGGACATTAATAATCCACCCCTCCACTTT. The V and J genes are TRBV5-5 and TRBJ1-6; D is possibly TRBD1 (6 bases). The germline gives CDR1 SGHKS, CDR2 YYEKEE (reference sequence). This CDR3 is 14 amino acids long.

This clonotype was picked up a small number of times. In DNA, the CDR3 is TGCAGCGTTGTTGGGCGCGGGTACAATGAGCAGTTCTTC. Protein sequence: CSVVGRGYNEQFF. The chain uses TRBV29-1 and TRBJ2-1; D is perhaps TRBD2 (5 bases). The CDR3 totals 13 residues. Germline assignment: CDR1 SQVTM and CDR2 ANQGSEA. V was shortened by 4 bases and J by 4 bases, with 11 bases between the two germline ends.

The chain uses TRBV29-1 and TRBJ1-1, with TRBD1 matching 9 bases. CDR3 length equals 14 residues. CDR1 SQVTM and CDR2 ANQGSEA come from the germline V gene. The ends lost 5 bases at V and 9 bases at J; junction bases unmatched: 13. The CDR3 bases are TGCAGCGTTCGGAGGCGACAGGGGGTGGTCCAAGCTTTCTTT. As protein: CSVRRRQGVVQAFF.

The CDR3 spells CASSLSLIDEQFF. In nucleotides, the CDR3 is TGTGCCAGCAGCTTGTCTTTGATTGATGAGCAGTTCTTC. The chain couples TRBV5-5 to TRBJ2-1; D not resolved. Germline V gives CDR1 SGHKS, CDR2 YYEKEE (reference sequence). V shed 1 base and J shed 8 bases, with 10 bases lying between them. This CDR3 is built from 13 residues.

This chain links TRBV7-6 with TRBJ2-3; 8 positions agree with TRBD2. V gave up 5 bases and J gave up 2 bases; unmatched junction bases: 15. CDR1 SGHVS and CDR2 FNYEAQ come from the germline V gene. The CDR3 consists of 18 residues. The CDR3 DNA follows: TGTGCCAGCAGCCGTAATGGGCCCGGACTAGCCACCACAGATACGCAGTATTTT. It specifies CASSRNGPGLATTDTQYF.

This rearrangement joins TRBV20-1 to TRBJ2-7; D is undetermined. CDR1 and CDR2 (germline): DFQATT, SNEGSKA (reference sequence). The CDR3 has 15 amino acids. V dropped 0 bases and J dropped 0 bases, with 12 bases sitting between them. CDR3 residues: CSARDGAVSSYEQYF. The CDR3 bases are TGCAGTGCTAGAGATGGTGCAGTTTCCTCCTACGAGCAGTACTTC.

The chain recombines TRBV20-1 with TRBJ1-1, with D possibly TRBD1 on 6 matching bases. The CDR3 is 14 amino acids. With 4 bases removed from V and 5 bases from J, the gap between germline ends came to 17 bases. Germline lookup yields CDR1 DFQATT and CDR2 SNEGSKA (reference sequence). CDR3 amino acids: CSATYREVGTEAFF. CDR3 sequence (DNA): TGCAGTGCTACCTACAGGGAGGTTGGAACTGAAGCTTTCTTT.

This clonotype was seen only a few times. CDR3 sequence (DNA): TGTGCCATCAGTGAGCCCCGGCTAGCGGTGGGCGATGAGCAGTTCTTC. Translated: CAISEPRLAVGDEQFF. The chain is built from TRBV10-3 and TRBJ2-1; the match to TRBD2 covers 7 bases. Germline values: CDR1 ENHRY, CDR2 SYGVKD. The V and J ends lost 2 bases and 8 bases, in that order; junction bases with no gene match: 12. This CDR3 is built from 16 residues.

V usage is TRBV7-2 and J usage is TRBJ2-1; D not certain. Germline V gives CDR1 SGHTA, CDR2 FQGNSA. The V end lost 0 bases, the J end lost 10 bases, and 13 bases lay between the germline ends. This CDR3 contains 14 residues. CDR3 DNA: TGTGCCAGCAGCTTAGCCCCAACTGTGGCCGAGCAGTTCTTC. It codes for CASSLAPTVAEQFF.

The chain has TRBV29-1 and TRBJ1-2; D might be TRBD1 (5 bases). V was pared by 2 bases and J by 3 bases, with 7 bases between. CDR1 is SQVTM and CDR2 is ANQGSEA in the germline V gene. The CDR3 sequence is 12 residues long. Here the CDR3 reads CSVETGHYGYTF. The DNA for the CDR3 is TGCAGCGTTGAAACGGGACACTATGGCTACACCTTC.

This chain connects TRBV20-1 to TRBJ1-1; perhaps TRBD1 as D (6 bases). Looked up from germline, CDR1 is DFQATT and CDR2 is SNEGSKA (reference sequence). The CDR3 loop spans 15 amino acids. V dropped 4 bases and J dropped 0 bases, with 15 bases sitting between them. The chain's CDR3 is CSAIAVSGVNTEAFF. Written as DNA, the CDR3 is TGCAGTGCTATTGCTGTATCAGGGGTGAACACTGAAGCTTTCTTT.

This clonotype appeared a few times. The rearrangement joins TRBV7-3 to TRBJ2-7, with D possibly TRBD2 on 6 matching bases. Germline lookup yields CDR1 SGHTA and CDR2 FQGTGA. The germline V and J ends were trimmed by 5 bases and 4 bases, with 18 bases remaining between them. The CDR3 extends over 15 amino acids. The CDR3 reads CASSPQAGLIYEQYF. CDR3 DNA sequence: TGTGCCAGCAGCCCCCAGGCGGGACTCATATACGAGCAGTACTTC.

Notes on this clonotype: One junction end does not reproduce the germline sequence, and a read error may be involved. The chain recombines TRBV12-5 with TRBJ1-5, with D unclear. This CDR3 is built from 13 residues. CDR1 and CDR2 from the germline V gene are LGHNT and FRNRAP. CDR3 bases: TGTGCTAGTGGTTTAGATAGCAATCAGCCCCGGCATTTT. Translated, it gives CASGLDSNQPRHF.

The J gene is TRBJ2-3, the V gene TRBV20-1; tentatively, D is TRBD2 (6 bases). The CDR3 totals 13 residues. From germline, CDR1 is DFQATT and CDR2 SNEGSKA (reference sequence). Between the trimmed V and J ends, which lost 6 bases and 2 bases, there was a span of 12 bases. In DNA form, the CDR3 reads TGCAGTGCAGGGGCTAGCGACACAGATACGCAGTATTTT. Translating it yields CSAGASDTDTQYF.

This clonotype was counted a few times. The rearrangement joins TRBV12-3 or TRBV12-4 to TRBJ2-1; possible D gene TRBD1, 5 bases. The CDR3 spans 15 residues. V was trimmed by 5 bases and J by 3 bases, leaving 14 bases between them. CDR3 sequence: CASSAIGGHYNEQFF. The DNA for the CDR3 is TGTGCCAGCAGTGCCATAGGCGGACACTACAATGAGCAGTTCTTC.

Only a few counts were recorded for this clonotype. The V and J genes are TRBV12-3 or TRBV12-4 and TRBJ2-1; 8 nucleotides agree with TRBD1. The V gene end was trimmed by 4 bases and the J gene end by 1 base; junction bases not matched to a gene: 9. CDR3 size: 17 residues. The CDR3: CASSSRTGQGSYNEQFF. The CDR3 DNA sequence: TGTGCCAGCAGTTCAAGGACAGGGCAGGGGTCCTACAATGAGCAGTTCTTC.

A few counts support this clonotype. The chain recombines TRBV27 with TRBJ2-7; no reliable D call. V gave up 10 bases and J gave up 1 base, with 11 bases separating them. The CDR3 is made up of 12 amino acids. From germline, CDR1 is MNHEY and CDR2 SMNVEV (reference sequence). The CDR3 DNA is TGTGCCACCCTTGGGCAGTCCTACGAGCAGTACTTC. Protein sequence: CATLGQSYEQYF.

DNA for the CDR3: TGTGCCATCAGCAGCGACTTCCCTGGAGAGACAGATACGCAGTATTTT. This translates into CAISSDFPGETDTQYF. The genes are TRBV10-3 and TRBJ2-3; D ambiguous. Between the trimmed V and J ends, which lost 6 bases and 3 bases, there was a span of 19 bases. Germline CDR1 and CDR2: ENHRY and SYGVKD. The CDR3 contains 16 residues.

This chain joins TRBV5-1 and TRBJ2-5; TRBD2 matches at 14 bases. The CDR3 totals 18 residues. The ends lost 0 bases at V and 11 bases at J; junction bases unmatched: 15. CDR1 is SGHRS, CDR2 YFSETQ, per germline. The CDR3 protein is CASSLGTSGRPGKNEQYF. In DNA form, the CDR3 reads TGCGCCAGCAGCTTGGGGACTAGCGGGAGGCCGGGGAAGAATGAGCAGTACTTC.

The chain recombines TRBV28 with TRBJ2-1; 14 nucleotides match TRBD2. CDR3 length: 16 residues. V lost 4 bases to trimming and J lost 5 bases; unmatched junction nucleotides: 4. CDR1 MDHEN and CDR2 SYDVKM come from the germline V gene. CDR3 sequence reads: CASSSRLAGGDNEQFF. CDR3 DNA: TGTGCCAGCAGTTCCAGACTAGCGGGAGGGGACAATGAGCAGTTCTTC.

The gene calls are TRBV10-3 and TRBJ2-1; D ambiguous. Trimming took off 2 bases at V and 2 bases at J, with 4 bases between the two ends. The CDR3 runs 13 residues. Germline values: CDR1 ENHRY, CDR2 SYGVKD. CDR3 residues: CAISEEAYNEQFF. DNA for the CDR3: TGTGCCATCAGTGAGGAGGCCTACAATGAGCAGTTCTTC.